Below are 15 T cell receptor beta chains sequenced from a single sample in a study of OX40 agonist ivuxolimab in advanced cancers. Receptor amplification or capture employed the immunoSEQ multiplex PCR assay. TCRdb retrieved this table from immuneACCESS and kept in-frame rearrangements only. Not all clones are present; in checked studies, unresolved V genes account for under half, and no reason is known for the remainder. Present in this sample are 60,000 to 85,000 clones, 80% to 90% of which were seen just once. Roughly 4.2% of the sample lies in the top ten. Material: CD4+ or CD8+ T cells sorted from blood, obtained in a trial of the OX40 agonist ivuxolimab. These receptors were collected from an adult with an advanced solid tumor such as melanoma, head and neck, liver or kidney cancer.

The CDR3 bases are TGTGCCACCATCTCGGGACAGGGGGCGCAAAGCTACACCTTC. Its protein product is CATISGQGAQSYTF. The J gene is TRBJ1-2, the V gene TRBV28; 12 positions agree with TRBD1. With 10 bases clipped from V and 9 bases from J, the junction kept 12 bases outside the gene matches. The length of the CDR3 is 14 residues. CDR1 MDHEN and CDR2 SYDVKM come from the germline V gene.

J is TRBJ2-1 and V is TRBV10-3; the match to TRBD2 covers 8 bases. J gave up 10 bases and V 4 bases, and 12 bases lay outside the gene matches. From germline, CDR1 is ENHRY and CDR2 SYGVKD. The CDR3 spans 15 residues. CDR3 loop: CAISGSSGAAEEQFF. The CDR3 DNA sequence: TGTGCCATCAGTGGAAGTAGCGGGGCCGCGGAGGAGCAGTTCTTC.

In its sample, this clone was seen once. CDR3 sequence reads: CASSVTGSGSDTQYF. CDR3 nucleotide sequence: TGTGCCAGCAGCGTAACCGGGAGCGGATCAGATACGCAGTATTTT. This chain links TRBV9 with TRBJ2-3; tentatively, D is TRBD2 (6 bases). Trimming took 1 base from V and 4 from J, leaving 13 bases between them. The CDR3 is made up of 15 amino acids. Germline CDR1 is SGDLS and CDR2 is YYNGEE.

This clone was counted between two and nine times. At one end the junction does not follow the germline gene, possibly because of a read error. This chain links TRBV7-7 with TRBJ2-5; no definite D call. Germline CDR1 reads SSHAT; CDR2 reads FNYEAQ (reference sequence). This CDR3 is 16 amino acids long. Here the CDR3 reads CASSQGQRAFQETQYF. CDR3 DNA sequence: TGTGCTAGCAGCCAAGGCCAGCGCGCTTTCCAAGAGACCCAGTACTTC.

The rearrangement joins TRBV11-3 to TRBJ2-1, with TRBD2 matching 11 bases. From germline, CDR1 is SGHNT and CDR2 YENEEA. The CDR3 extends over 16 amino acids. Trimming at V came to 5 bases and at J to 7 bases, leaving 10 bases not matched to a gene. DNA for the CDR3: TGTGCCAGCAGCCCCCTACTAGCGGGAGTTGGGAATGAGCAGTTCTTC. It codes for CASSPLLAGVGNEQFF.

CDR3 sequence reads: CASSFRGYEQYF. CDR3 nucleotide sequence: TGTGCCAGCAGTTTTCGGGGATACGAGCAGTACTTC. This rearrangement joins TRBV6-1 to TRBJ2-7; tentatively, D is TRBD2 (5 bases). CDR3 length equals 12 residues. V lost 5 bases and J 4 bases, leaving 9 bases between the germline ends. CDR1 and CDR2 (germline): MNHNS, SASEGT.

This rearrangement joins TRBV29-1 to TRBJ1-4, with a tentative D call TRBD1 (6 bases). The CDR3 sequence is 13 residues long. Germline values: CDR1 SQVTM, CDR2 ANQGSEA. V lost 4 bases to trimming and J lost 6 bases, with 12 bases between them. CDR3 sequence reads: CSVVLQGHEKLFF. The CDR3 DNA is TGCAGCGTTGTCTTGCAGGGGCATGAAAAACTGTTTTTT.

The chain is built from TRBV11-2 and TRBJ1-5; 11 nucleotides line up with TRBD1. The germline V gene has CDR1 SGHAT and CDR2 FQNNGV. This CDR3 is built from 13 residues. Trimming at V came to 5 bases and at J to 7 bases, leaving 1 base not matched to a gene. For the CDR3, the DNA is TGTGCCAGCAGCCGGGACAGGGGGCAGCCCCAGCATTTT. Its protein product is CASSRDRGQPQHF.

CDR3 bases: TGTGCCACCAGCGGAGGAGGGCAGATGAACACTGAAGCTTTCTTT. Translated, it gives CATSGGGQMNTEAFF. The V gene is TRBV15, the J gene TRBJ1-1; no firm D call. Germline V gene data show CDR1 as LNHNV and CDR2 as YYDKDF (reference sequence). There are 15 residues in the CDR3. V lost 5 bases, J lost 0 bases, and 13 bases lay in between.

With regard to this clone: An end of the junction does not agree with germline; a read error may underlie this. This rearrangement joins TRBV5-1 to TRBJ2-5; D gene uncertain. Germline V gene sequence: CDR1 SGHRS, CDR2 YFSETQ. The CDR3 loop spans 12 amino acids. The CDR3: CASRFGKETQYF. Here the CDR3 DNA reads TGCGCCAGCCGCTTTGGGAAAGAGACCCAGTACTTC.

The rearrangement joins TRBV2 to TRBJ2-7; D remains unclear. The CDR3 is made up of 11 amino acids. CDR1 and CDR2 (germline): SNHLY, FYNNEI. V lost 8 bases, J lost 3 bases, and 8 bases lay in between. CDR3 sequence (DNA): TGTGCCAGCGGGCGATTCTACGAGCAGTACTTC. It encodes CASGRFYEQYF.

The V call is TRBV7-2, the J call TRBJ1-5; the D gene is possibly TRBD1 (5 bases). Germline CDR1 and CDR2: SGHTA and FQGNSA. Trimming removed 0 bases from V and 7 bases from J, with 13 bases in between. The CDR3 has 15 amino acids. The CDR3 region is CASSLALGREQPQHF. The CDR3 nucleotides read TGTGCCAGCAGCTTAGCGCTGGGACGCGAACAGCCCCAGCATTTT.

This sequence joins TRBV27 and TRBJ2-5, with D perhaps given as TRBD1 or TRBD2 (5 bases each). This CDR3 comprises 15 residues. V lost 8 bases, J lost 7 bases, and 23 bases lay in between. CDR1 is MNHEY and CDR2 is SMNVEV in the germline V gene (reference sequence). This CDR3 reads CASPSLGTRVGTQYF. CDR3 DNA sequence: TGTGCCAGCCCAAGTTTAGGGACCCGAGTCGGGACCCAGTACTTC.

The chain has TRBV12-5 and TRBJ2-7; no reliable D call. Trimming took 5 bases from V and 4 from J, leaving 15 bases between them. The CDR3 extends over 14 amino acids. Germline CDR1 LGHNT, CDR2 FRNRAP. The CDR3 DNA is TGTGCTAGTGGTAACGCTGGAAGGGTTTACGAGCAGTACTTC. It specifies CASGNAGRVYEQYF.

This chain uses TRBV28 with TRBJ2-3; D remains ambiguous. The CDR3 has 12 amino acids. V shed 11 bases and J shed 2 bases, with 11 bases lying between them. CDR1 is MDHEN and CDR2 is SYDVKM in the germline V gene. CDR3 DNA: TGTGCCGGTGCAAAGAACACAGATACGCAGTATTTT. As protein: CAGAKNTDTQYF. The variable domain in full, completed from reference TRBV28 and TRBJ2-3, reads DVKVTQSSRYLVKRTGEKVFLECVQDMDHENMFWYRQDPGLGLRLIYFSYDVKMKEKGDIPEGYSVSREKKERFSLILESASTNQTSMYLCAGAKNTDTQYFGPGTRLTVL.